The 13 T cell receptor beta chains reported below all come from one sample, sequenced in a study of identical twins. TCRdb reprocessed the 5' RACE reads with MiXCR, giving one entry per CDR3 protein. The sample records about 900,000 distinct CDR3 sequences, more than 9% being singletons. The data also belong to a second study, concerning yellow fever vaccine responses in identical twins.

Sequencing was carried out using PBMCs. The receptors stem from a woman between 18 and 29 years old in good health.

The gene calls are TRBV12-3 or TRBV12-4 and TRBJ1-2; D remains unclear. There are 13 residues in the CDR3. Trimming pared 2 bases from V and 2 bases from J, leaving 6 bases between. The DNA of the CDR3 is TGTGCCAGCAGTTTATCCGAAAACTATGGCTACACCTTC. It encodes CASSLSENYGYTF.

The CDR3 loop reads CASSQGGQSPQHF. CDR3 DNA: TGTGCCAGCAGCCAAGGGGGACAATCGCCCCAGCATTTT. This rearrangement joins TRBV4-2 to TRBJ1-5; a weak D match, TRBD1 (6 bases). The germline V gene has CDR1 LGHNA and CDR2 YNFKEQ. With 1 base removed from V and 9 bases from J, the gap between germline ends came to 10 bases. CDR3 size: 13 residues.

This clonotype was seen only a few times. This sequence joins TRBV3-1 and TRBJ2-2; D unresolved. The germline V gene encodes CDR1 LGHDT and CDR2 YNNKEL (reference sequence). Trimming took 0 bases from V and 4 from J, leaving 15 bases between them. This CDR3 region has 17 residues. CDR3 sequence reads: CASSQDYNTLGTGELFF. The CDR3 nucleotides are TGTGCCAGCAGCCAAGATTACAACACCCTGGGCACCGGGGAGCTGTTTTTT.

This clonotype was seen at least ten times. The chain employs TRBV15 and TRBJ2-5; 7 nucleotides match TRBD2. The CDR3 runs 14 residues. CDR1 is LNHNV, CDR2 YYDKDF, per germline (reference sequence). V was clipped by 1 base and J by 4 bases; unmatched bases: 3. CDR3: CATSRVLAAETQYF. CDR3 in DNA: TGTGCCACCAGCAGAGTTCTAGCGGCAGAGACCCAGTACTTC. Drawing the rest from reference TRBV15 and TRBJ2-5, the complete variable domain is DAMVIQNPRYQVTQFGKPVTLSCSQTLNHNVMYWYQQKSSQAPKLLFHYYDKDFNNEADTPDNFQSRRPNTSFCFLDIRSPGLGDTAMYLCATSRVLAAETQYFGPGTRLLVL.

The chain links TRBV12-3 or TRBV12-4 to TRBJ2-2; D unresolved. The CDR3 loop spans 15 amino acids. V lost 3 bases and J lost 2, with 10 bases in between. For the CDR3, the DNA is TGTGCCAGCAGTTTCCGCCAGGAAAACACCGGGGAGCTGTTTTTT. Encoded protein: CASSFRQENTGELFF.

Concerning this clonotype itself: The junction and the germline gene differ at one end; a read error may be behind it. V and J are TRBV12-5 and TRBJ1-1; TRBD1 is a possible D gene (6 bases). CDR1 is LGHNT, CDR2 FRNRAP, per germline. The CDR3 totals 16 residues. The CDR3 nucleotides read TGTCCTAGTGGTCGAAACCCTTCAGGACAGACCTTTGAAGCTTTCTTT. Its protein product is CPSGRNPSGQTFEAFF.

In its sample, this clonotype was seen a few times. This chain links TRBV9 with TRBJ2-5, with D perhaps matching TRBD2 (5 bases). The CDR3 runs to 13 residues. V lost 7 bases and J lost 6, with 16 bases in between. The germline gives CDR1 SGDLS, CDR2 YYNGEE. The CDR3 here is CASEGRNRKTQYF. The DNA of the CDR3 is TGTGCCAGCGAGGGCCGGAATAGGAAGACCCAGTACTTC.

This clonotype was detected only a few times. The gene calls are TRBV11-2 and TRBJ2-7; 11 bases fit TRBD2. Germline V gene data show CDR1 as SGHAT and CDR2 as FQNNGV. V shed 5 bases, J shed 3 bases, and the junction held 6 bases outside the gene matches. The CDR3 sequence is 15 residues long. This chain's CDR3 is CASSRRGTSGYEQYF. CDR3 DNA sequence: TGTGCCAGCAGCCGACGAGGGACTAGCGGCTACGAGCAGTACTTC. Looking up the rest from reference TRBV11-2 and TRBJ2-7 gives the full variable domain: EAGVAQSPRYKIIEKRQSVAFWCNPISGHATLYWYQQILGQGPKLLIQFQNNGVVDDSQLPKDRFSAERLKGVDSTLKIQPAKLEDSAVYLCASSRRGTSGYEQYFGPGTRLTVT.

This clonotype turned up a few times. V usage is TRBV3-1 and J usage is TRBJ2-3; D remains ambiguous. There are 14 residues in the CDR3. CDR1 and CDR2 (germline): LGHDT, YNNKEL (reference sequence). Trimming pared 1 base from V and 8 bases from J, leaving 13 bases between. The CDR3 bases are TGTGCCAGCAGCCAAGGGGGTTCGCGAGGTACGCAGTATTTT. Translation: CASSQGGSRGTQYF.

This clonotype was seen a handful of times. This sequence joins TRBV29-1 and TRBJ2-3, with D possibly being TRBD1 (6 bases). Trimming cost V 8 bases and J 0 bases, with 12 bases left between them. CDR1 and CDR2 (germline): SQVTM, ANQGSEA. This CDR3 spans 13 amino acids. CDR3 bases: TGCAGCTTTTACGGACAGAGCACAGATACGCAGTATTTT. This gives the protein CSFYGQSTDTQYF.

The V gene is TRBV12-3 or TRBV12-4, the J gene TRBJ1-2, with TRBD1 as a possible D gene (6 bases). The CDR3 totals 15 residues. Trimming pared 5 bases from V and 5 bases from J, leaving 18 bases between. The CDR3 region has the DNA TGTGCCAGCAGTCCCGGACAGCCGGGGGGTTATGGCTACACCTTC. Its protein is CASSPGQPGGYGYTF.

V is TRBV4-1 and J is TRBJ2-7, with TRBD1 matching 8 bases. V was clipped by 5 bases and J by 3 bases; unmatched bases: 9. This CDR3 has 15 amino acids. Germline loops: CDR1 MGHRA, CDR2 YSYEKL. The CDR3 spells CASSDRAGGIYEQYF. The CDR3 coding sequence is TGCGCCAGCAGCGACCGGGCAGGGGGCATCTACGAGCAGTACTTC.

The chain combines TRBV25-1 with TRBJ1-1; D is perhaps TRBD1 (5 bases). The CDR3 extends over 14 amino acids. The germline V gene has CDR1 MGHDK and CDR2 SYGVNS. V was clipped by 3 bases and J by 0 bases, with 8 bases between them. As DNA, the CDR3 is TGTGCCAGCAGTGACCAGGGCATGAACACTGAAGCTTTCTTT. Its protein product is CASSDQGMNTEAFF.